This T cell receptor beta chain was retrieved from a study of a mutant IDH1 vaccine in newly diagnosed glioma. On the study more broadly: Treatment recipients were about 60% male and 37.5% female, and their mean age was about 39 years.

Sequencing was performed with immunoSEQ multiplex PCR; in TCRdb, only in-frame clones are kept and a portion is missing. The sample includes roughly 120,000 clones, around four fifths of them seen just once. As for time point: week 11, during vaccination. A single vaccine dose contained 300 ug of mutant IDH1 20-mer peptide, and topical imiquimod was used with it. This clone was picked up a small number of times. Its antigen is not identified. This clonotype was sampled from a man in his forties with glioma. The input for sequencing was PBMCs, taken from a glioma patient whose treatment included an IDH1 peptide vaccine.

CDR3 residues: CASSREVGINQPQHF. Here the CDR3 DNA reads TGTGCCAGCAGTCGTGAGGTAGGGATCAATCAGCCCCAGCATTTT. This chain joins TRBV9 and TRBJ1-5; D gene ambiguous. Germline V gives CDR1 SGDLS, CDR2 YYNGEE. This CDR3 is built from 15 residues. With 5 bases removed from V and 3 bases from J, the gap between germline ends came to 15 bases.